A single sample gave rise to the 20 T cell receptor beta chains below, sequenced in a study of shared T cell receptors in the human thymus. Produced via immunoSEQ multiplex PCR; TCRdb's table is partial and in-frame only. The sample has 700,000 or so clones, approximately 85% seen once. Another study also made use of these data, one on human thymus T cells.

Sequenced sample: thymocytes. Source of these receptors: a girl under three years old with a congenital heart defect.

This CDR3 reads CASSDTARRAFF. As DNA, the CDR3 is TGTGCCAGCAGTGACACGGCGCGGCGGGCTTTCTTT. The V call is TRBV2, the J call TRBJ1-1; D is unclear. Looked up from germline, CDR1 is SNHLY and CDR2 is FYNNEI. The ends were cut back, 3 bases at V and 11 bases at J, with 13 bases in the middle. The CDR3 loop spans 12 amino acids.

The gene calls are TRBV27 and TRBJ2-5; 8 bases match TRBD1. This CDR3 region has 14 residues. J was trimmed by 2 bases and V by 5 bases; bases with no gene match: 4. Germline CDR1 reads MNHEY; CDR2 reads SMNVEV (reference sequence). For the CDR3, the DNA is TGTGCCAGCAGTCCGCGGACAGGGCAAGAGACCCAGTACTTC. Residues: CASSPRTGQETQYF.

The chain uses TRBV4-3 and TRBJ1-5; the match to TRBD1 covers 11 bases. The CDR3 has 19 amino acids. The germline CDR1 and CDR2 sequences are LGHNA and YSLEER. The J segment lost 5 bases and the V segment lost 0 bases, leaving 12 bases of the junction unmatched. CDR3 nucleotide sequence: TGCGCCAGCAGCCAAGATAATGTGCGGCCGGGACAGGGGGATCAGCCCCAGCATTTT. Protein: CASSQDNVRPGQGDQPQHF.

The gene calls are TRBV6-6 and TRBJ2-1; TRBD2 might be the D (5 bases). The germline CDR1 and CDR2 sequences are MNHNY and SVGAGI (reference sequence). V lost 2 bases and J lost 5, with 16 bases in between. The CDR3 sequence is 16 residues long. The CDR3 loop reads CASSYRERVPDNEQFF. The CDR3 nucleotides read TGTGCCAGCAGTTACCGGGAAAGGGTTCCGGACAATGAGCAGTTCTTC.

This chain links TRBV19 with TRBJ1-2, with D unresolved. The ends were cut back, 4 bases at V and 8 bases at J, with 11 bases in the middle. Germline V gives CDR1 LNHDA, CDR2 SQIVND (reference sequence). The length of the CDR3 is 12 residues. As DNA, the CDR3 is TGTGCCAGTAGTACCGGACTGCGCGGCTACACCTTC. Translated, it gives CASSTGLRGYTF.

In this sample, this clone turned up a few times. The J gene is TRBJ1-5, the V gene TRBV28, with D unresolved. There are 15 residues in the CDR3. The V end was cut by 3 bases, the J end by 7 bases, with 16 bases between. Germline V gene sequence: CDR1 MDHEN, CDR2 SYDVKM. The CDR3 spells CASSFRTPGEQPQHF. CDR3 nucleotides: TGTGCCAGCAGTTTCCGGACCCCCGGGGAACAGCCCCAGCATTTT.

The chain is built from TRBV4-1 and TRBJ1-6; 9 positions match TRBD1. The ends lost 3 bases at V and 7 bases at J; junction bases unmatched: 10. The CDR3 totals 17 residues. Germline-derived CDR1 and CDR2 are MGHRA and YSYEKL. CDR3: CASSHPVWTGENSPLHF. The CDR3 region has the DNA TGCGCCAGCAGCCACCCCGTTTGGACAGGGGAAAATTCACCCCTCCACTTT.

V and J are TRBV27 and TRBJ1-3; TRBD1 matches 7 bases. CDR3 length: 17 residues. The V gene's germline CDR1 is MNHEY and CDR2 SMNVEV (reference sequence). Trimming took 5 bases from V and 2 from J; bases not matched to a gene: 12. The CDR3 region is CASSRDSPVLAGNTIYF. The CDR3 nucleotides are TGTGCCAGCAGTCGGGACAGCCCGGTATTGGCTGGAAACACCATATATTTT.

The chain joins TRBV27 to TRBJ2-7; a weak D match, TRBD1 (6 bases). Germline CDR1 is MNHEY and CDR2 is SMNVEV (reference sequence). This CDR3 comprises 15 residues. V was pared by 4 bases and J by 3 bases, with 16 bases between. CDR3 in DNA: TGTGCCAGCAGTTCACTGGGGGCAGGTTTCTACGAGCAGTACTTC. Its protein product is CASSSLGAGFYEQYF.

V and J are TRBV28 and TRBJ2-7, with TRBD2 identical over 8 bases. The CDR3 length is 16 residues. Trimming at V came to 7 bases and at J to 2 bases, leaving 13 bases not matched to a gene. From germline, CDR1 is MDHEN and CDR2 SYDVKM. The CDR3, as DNA: TGTGCCAGCACCGGAGTGTGGCGGGGGGTCCCCTACGAGCAGTACTTC. This sequence encodes CASTGVWRGVPYEQYF.

The rearrangement uses TRBV28 and TRBJ1-2, with D maybe TRBD1 (5 bases). The V end lost 4 bases, the J end lost 8 bases, and 23 bases lay between the germline ends. The germline V gene encodes CDR1 MDHEN and CDR2 SYDVKM. The CDR3 is made up of 16 amino acids. The CDR3 coding sequence is TGTGCCAGCAGTTCCCCCGACAGATCCCCGGGGAGGGGCTACACCTTC. Encoded protein: CASSSPDRSPGRGYTF.

V is TRBV5-4 and J is TRBJ2-5; weak D call: TRBD1 (5 bases). The CDR3 runs 15 residues. Trimming took off 1 base at V and 4 bases at J, with 14 bases between the two ends. CDR1 is SGHNT and CDR2 is YYREEE in the germline V gene (reference sequence). The CDR3 here is CASSLCGATRETQYF. The CDR3 DNA reads as TGTGCCAGCAGCTTGTGTGGGGCTACGCGAGAGACCCAGTACTTC. Together with reference TRBV5-4 and TRBJ2-5, the CDR3 gives the full variable domain: ETGVTQSPTHLIKTRGQQVTLRCSSQSGHNTVSWYQQALGQGPQFIFQYYREEENGRGNFPPRFSGLQFPNYSSELNVNALELDDSALYLCASSLCGATRETQYFGPGTRLLVL.

This chain joins TRBV4-3 and TRBJ2-5; a possible D gene is TRBD1 (5 bases). The CDR3 runs to 14 residues. The germline gives CDR1 LGHNA, CDR2 YSLEER. V was cut by 3 bases and J by 11 bases, with 19 bases left in between. The CDR3 loop reads CASSQYAGIGEQYF. CDR3 bases: TGCGCCAGCAGCCAGTATGCAGGGATCGGAGAGCAGTACTTC.

CDR3 bases: TGTGCCAGCAGTTTTTGGGGGGTTGATGGGCAGGGCGAGTACAATGAGCAGTTCTTC. Translated, it gives CASSFWGVDGQGEYNEQFF. The V and J genes are TRBV27 and TRBJ2-1; tentatively, D is TRBD2 (6 bases). CDR3 size: 19 residues. Trimming left V 3 bases short and J 4 bases short, with 25 bases between. Germline CDR1 and CDR2: MNHEY and SMNVEV (reference sequence).

The rearrangement uses TRBV7-2 and TRBJ2-1; TRBD2 agrees at 9 bases. The V and J ends lost 4 bases and 2 bases, in that order; junction bases with no gene match: 3. Germline V gene lookup returns CDR1 SGHTA and CDR2 FQGNSA. The CDR3 totals 15 residues. In DNA form, the CDR3 reads TGTGCCAGCAGCTCCGAGCGGGGGGCCTACAATGAGCAGTTCTTC. This gives the protein CASSSERGAYNEQFF.

V and J are TRBV2 and TRBJ2-1; D is ambiguous. This CDR3 comprises 17 residues. The V gene lost 1 base and the J gene lost 0 bases, with 13 bases spanning the gap. From germline, CDR1 is SNHLY and CDR2 FYNNEI. CDR3 amino acids: CASSEGAGISSYNEQFF. Here the CDR3 DNA reads TGTGCCAGCAGTGAAGGGGCCGGCATATCCTCCTACAATGAGCAGTTCTTC.

J is TRBJ1-6 and V is TRBV6-4; the D is unclear. This CDR3 spans 14 amino acids. Germline CDR1 reads MRHNA; CDR2 reads SNTAGT. The V end was cut by 6 bases, the J end by 1 base, with 7 bases between. CDR3 DNA: TGTGCCAGCAGGGAGGAGTCCTATAATTCACCCCTCCACTTT. It specifies CASREESYNSPLHF.

The rearrangement joins TRBV6-1 to TRBJ2-5, with 12 bases aligning to TRBD1. The germline gives CDR1 MNHNS, CDR2 SASEGT. CDR3 length: 20 amino acids. The ends lost 3 bases at V and 2 bases at J; junction bases unmatched: 16. Here the CDR3 DNA reads TGTGCCAGCAGTGATAAGTTCGTACGGGACAGGGGGCTGGTACAAGAGACCCAGTACTTC. This translates into CASSDKFVRDRGLVQETQYF.

This clone appeared a few times. The rearrangement links TRBV4-1 to TRBJ1-5; D is perhaps TRBD1 (5 bases). Trimming took off 0 bases at V and 5 bases at J, with 20 bases between the two ends. The CDR3 loop spans 18 amino acids. CDR1 and CDR2 (germline): MGHRA, YSYEKL. In DNA, the CDR3 is TGCGCCAGCAGCCAAGAACCGCCAGGGCGGGATGCGGATCAGCCCCAGCATTTT. Its translation is CASSQEPPGRDADQPQHF.

The rearrangement uses TRBV5-8 and TRBJ1-1; TRBD1 might be the D (5 bases). V was clipped by 5 bases and J by 0 bases, with 5 bases between them. Germline V gene sequence: CDR1 SGHTS, CDR2 YDEGEE. The CDR3 length is 12 residues. The CDR3 here is CASRGLNTEAFF. CDR3 DNA sequence: TGTGCCAGCAGGGGGCTGAACACTGAAGCTTTCTTT. The full variable domain, its missing parts supplied by reference TRBV5-8 and TRBJ1-1, is EAGVTQSPTHLIKTRGQQATLRCSPISGHTSVYWYQQALGLGLQFLLWYDEGEERNRGNFPPRFSGRQFPNYSSELNVNALELEDSALYLCASRGLNTEAFFGQGTRLTVV.